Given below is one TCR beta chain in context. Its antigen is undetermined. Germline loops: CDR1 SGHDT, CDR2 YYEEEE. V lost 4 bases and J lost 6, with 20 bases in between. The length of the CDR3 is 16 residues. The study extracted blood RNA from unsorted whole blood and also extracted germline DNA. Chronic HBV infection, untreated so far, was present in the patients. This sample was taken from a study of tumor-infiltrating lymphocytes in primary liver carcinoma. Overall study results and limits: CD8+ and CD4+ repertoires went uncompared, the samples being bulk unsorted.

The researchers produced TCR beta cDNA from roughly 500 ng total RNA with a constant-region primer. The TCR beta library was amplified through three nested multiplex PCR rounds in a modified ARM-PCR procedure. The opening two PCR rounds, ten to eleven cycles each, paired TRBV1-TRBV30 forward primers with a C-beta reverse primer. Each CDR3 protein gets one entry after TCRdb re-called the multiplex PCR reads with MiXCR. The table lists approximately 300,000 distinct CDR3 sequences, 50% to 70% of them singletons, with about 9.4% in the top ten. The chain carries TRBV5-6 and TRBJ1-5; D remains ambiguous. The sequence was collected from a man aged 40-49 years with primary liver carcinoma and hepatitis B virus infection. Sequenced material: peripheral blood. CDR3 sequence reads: CASSQRSRGLAQPQHF. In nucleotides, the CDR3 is TGTGCCAGCAGCCAAAGGAGTAGAGGGTTGGCTCAGCCCCAGCATTTT. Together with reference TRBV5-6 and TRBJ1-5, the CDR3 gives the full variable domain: DAGVTQSPTHLIKTRGQQVTLRCSPKSGHDTVSWYQQALGQGPQFIFQYYEEEERQRGNFPDRFSGHQFPNYSSELNVNALLLGDSALYLCASSQRSRGLAQPQHFGDGTRLSIL.